This T cell receptor (beta chain) was sequenced in a study of post-analysis software for immune sequencing data. Study outcomes and limitations: Those with multiple sclerosis, the patient group, showed significantly lower normalized Chao1 diversity than controls. Among 5 or 6 TRBV segments more frequent in patients than controls were TRBV5-6, TRBV5-1 and TRBV20-1.

Germline V CDR1 and CDR2: SGHNT, YYREEE (reference sequence). This CDR3 is 12 amino acids long. Deletions cut 3 bases from V and 12 bases from J, with 13 bases between. To note about this clonotype: Its target is not known.

Prepared TCR beta cDNA libraries contained unique molecular identifiers. TCRdb recomputed calls from the PCR reads with MiXCR, one row per CDR3 protein. Of more than 450,000 distinct CDR3 sequences in the sample, around a third were seen once. The clonotype was recovered from a girl aged 2-17 years with multiple sclerosis. The sequencing sample was made of blood. The V call is TRBV5-4, the J call TRBJ2-1; D is undetermined. CDR3 amino acids: CASSSGPVGQFF. The CDR3 DNA reads TGTGCCAGCAGCTCCGGACCGGTTGGGCAGTTCTTC.